The clone carrying this TCR beta chain has a count of ten or more. Its antigen remains unknown. Alpha and beta constant-region primers primed reverse transcription of approximately 0.55 ug RNA. Each of the alpha and beta chains got its own library through chain-specific third strand synthesis with indices. All rearrangements within a chain used one primer pair; cDNA molecules carried barcodes. TCRdb used MiXCR to reprocess the 5' RACE reads, holding one entry per CDR3 protein. The repertoire consists of over 10,000 distinct CDR3 sequences, with under 13% occurring once and the leading ten covering around 6%. From germline, CDR1 is LGHDT and CDR2 YNNKEL (reference sequence). The V gene end was trimmed by 1 base and the J gene end by 5 bases; junction bases not matched to a gene: 5. The CDR3 sequence is 16 residues long. The sample is drawn from a study of HIV-infected patients and healthy controls. Study conclusions and caveats: Mean usage of eight alpha and eight beta V genes differed significantly in HIV-infected patients versus controls. Significantly higher mean Gini indices appeared in HIV-infected repertoires, possibly reflecting oligoclonality. HIV-associated CDR3 frequencies dropped significantly during therapy; CMV-associated ones, mostly rising, changed nonsignificantly.

The repertoire came from unfractionated whole blood and reflected all unsorted peripheral T cells. The rearrangement uses TRBV3-1 and TRBJ2-2, with 9 bases fitting TRBD2. Source material: blood. The origin of this receptor is an adult in good health. For the CDR3, the DNA is TGTGCCAGCAGCCAAGTCGCGGGAGGGCTGACCGGGGAGCTGTTTTTT. As protein: CASSQVAGGLTGELFF.